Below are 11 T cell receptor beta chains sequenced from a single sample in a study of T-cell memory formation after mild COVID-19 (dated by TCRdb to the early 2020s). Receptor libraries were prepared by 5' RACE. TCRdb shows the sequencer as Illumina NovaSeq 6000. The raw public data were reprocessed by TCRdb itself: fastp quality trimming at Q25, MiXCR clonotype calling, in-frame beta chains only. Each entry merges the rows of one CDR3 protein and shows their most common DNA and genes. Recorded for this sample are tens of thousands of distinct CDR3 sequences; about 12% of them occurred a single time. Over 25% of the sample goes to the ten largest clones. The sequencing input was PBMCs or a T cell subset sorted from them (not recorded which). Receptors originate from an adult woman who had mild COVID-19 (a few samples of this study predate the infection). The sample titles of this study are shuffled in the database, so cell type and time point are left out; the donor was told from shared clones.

The CDR3 region is CASSLEGSATGELFF. The DNA of the CDR3 is TGTGCCAGCAGTTTAGAGGGGTCCGCCACCGGGGAGCTGTTTTTT. This sequence joins TRBV12-3 or TRBV12-4 and TRBJ2-2, with D tentatively TRBD1 (5 bases). The CDR3 length is 15 residues. V was cut by 1 base and J by 4 bases, with 10 bases left in between.

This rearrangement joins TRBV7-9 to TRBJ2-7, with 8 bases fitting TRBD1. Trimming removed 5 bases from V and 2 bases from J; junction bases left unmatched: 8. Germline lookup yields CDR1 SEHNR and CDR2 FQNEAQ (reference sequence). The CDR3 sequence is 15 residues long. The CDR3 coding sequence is TGTGCCAGCAGCCCCGGACAGGGTAGGACCTACGAGCAGTACTTC. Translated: CASSPGQGRTYEQYF.

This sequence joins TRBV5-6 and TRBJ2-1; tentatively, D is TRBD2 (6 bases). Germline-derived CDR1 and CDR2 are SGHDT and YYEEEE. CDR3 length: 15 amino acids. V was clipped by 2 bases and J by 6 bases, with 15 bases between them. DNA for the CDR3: TGTGCCAGCAGCTTTCTCGCGGGGACCGTCAATGAGCAGTTCTTC. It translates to CASSFLAGTVNEQFF.

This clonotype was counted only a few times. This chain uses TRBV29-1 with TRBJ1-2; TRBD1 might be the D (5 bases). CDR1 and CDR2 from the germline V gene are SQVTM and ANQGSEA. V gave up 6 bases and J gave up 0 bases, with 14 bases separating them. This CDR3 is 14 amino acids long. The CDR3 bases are TGCAGCGTGCGAACAGGTCATACTAACTATGGCTACACCTTC. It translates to CSVRTGHTNYGYTF.

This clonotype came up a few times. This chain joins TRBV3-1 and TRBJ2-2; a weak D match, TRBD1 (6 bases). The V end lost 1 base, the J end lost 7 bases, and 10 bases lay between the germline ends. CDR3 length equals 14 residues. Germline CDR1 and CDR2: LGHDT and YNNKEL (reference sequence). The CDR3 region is CASSQGDKIGELFF. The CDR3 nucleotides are TGTGCCAGCAGCCAAGGGGACAAGATCGGGGAGCTGTTTTTT.

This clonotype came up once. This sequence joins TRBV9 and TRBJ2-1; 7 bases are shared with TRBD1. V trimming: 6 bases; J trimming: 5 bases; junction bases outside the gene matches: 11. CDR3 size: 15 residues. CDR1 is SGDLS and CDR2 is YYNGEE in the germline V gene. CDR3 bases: TGTGCCAGCACCCCGACAGGGAATAGGAACAATGAGCAGTTCTTC. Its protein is CASTPTGNRNNEQFF.

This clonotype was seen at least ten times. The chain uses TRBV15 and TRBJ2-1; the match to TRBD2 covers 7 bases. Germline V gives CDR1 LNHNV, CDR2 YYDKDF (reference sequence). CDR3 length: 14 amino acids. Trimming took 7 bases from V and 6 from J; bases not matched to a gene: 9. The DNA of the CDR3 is TGTGCCACCACCGATCACGGGGGGATCAATGAGCAGTTCTTC. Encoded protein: CATTDHGGINEQFF.

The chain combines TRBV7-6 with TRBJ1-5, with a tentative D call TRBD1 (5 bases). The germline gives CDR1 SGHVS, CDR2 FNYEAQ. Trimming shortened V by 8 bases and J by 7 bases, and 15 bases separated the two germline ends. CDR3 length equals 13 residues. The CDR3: CASGTGGLQPQHF. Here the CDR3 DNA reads TGTGCCAGCGGGACGGGAGGGTTGCAGCCCCAGCATTTT. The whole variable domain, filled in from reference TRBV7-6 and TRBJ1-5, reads GAGVSQSPRYKVTKRGQDVALRCDPISGHVSLYWYRQALGQGPEFLTYFNYEAQQDKSGLPNDRFSAERPEGSISTLTIQRTEQRDSAMYRCASGTGGLQPQHFGDGTRLSIL.

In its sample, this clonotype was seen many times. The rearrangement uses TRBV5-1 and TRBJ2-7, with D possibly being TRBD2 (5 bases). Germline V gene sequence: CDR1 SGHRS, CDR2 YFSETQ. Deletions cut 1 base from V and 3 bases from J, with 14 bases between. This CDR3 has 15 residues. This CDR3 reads CASSLYTLGVYEQYF. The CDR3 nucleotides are TGCGCCAGCAGCTTGTACACTCTGGGAGTCTACGAGCAGTACTTC.

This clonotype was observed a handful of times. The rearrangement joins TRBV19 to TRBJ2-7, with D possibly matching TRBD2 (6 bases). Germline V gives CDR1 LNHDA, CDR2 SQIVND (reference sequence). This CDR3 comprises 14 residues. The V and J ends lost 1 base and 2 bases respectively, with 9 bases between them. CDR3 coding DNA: TGTGCCAGTAGTATAGCGGGAGAAGCCTACGAGCAGTACTTC. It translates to CASSIAGEAYEQYF.

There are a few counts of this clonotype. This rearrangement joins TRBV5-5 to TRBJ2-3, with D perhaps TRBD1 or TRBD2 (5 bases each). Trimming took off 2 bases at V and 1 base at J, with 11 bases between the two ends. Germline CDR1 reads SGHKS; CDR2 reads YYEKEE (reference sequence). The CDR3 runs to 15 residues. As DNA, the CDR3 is TGTGCCAGCAGCTTAGGGCAGGGAGGCACAGATACGCAGTATTTT. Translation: CASSLGQGGTDTQYF. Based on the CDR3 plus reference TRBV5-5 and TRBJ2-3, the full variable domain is DAGVTQSPTHLIKTRGQQVTLRCSPISGHKSVSWYQQVLGQGPQFIFQYYEKEERGRGNFPDRFSARQFPNYSSELNVNALLLGDSALYLCASSLGQGGTDTQYFGPGTRLTVL.